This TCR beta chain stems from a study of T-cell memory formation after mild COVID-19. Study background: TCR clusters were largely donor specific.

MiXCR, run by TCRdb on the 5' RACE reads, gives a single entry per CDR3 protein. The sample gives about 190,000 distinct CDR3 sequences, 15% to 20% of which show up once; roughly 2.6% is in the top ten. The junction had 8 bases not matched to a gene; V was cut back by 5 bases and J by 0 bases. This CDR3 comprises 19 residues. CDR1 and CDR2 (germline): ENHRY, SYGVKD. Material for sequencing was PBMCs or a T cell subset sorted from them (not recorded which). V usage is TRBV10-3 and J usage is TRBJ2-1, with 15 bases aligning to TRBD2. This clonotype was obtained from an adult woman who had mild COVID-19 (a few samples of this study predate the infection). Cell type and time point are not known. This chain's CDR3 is CAISPSGTSGGSSYNEQFF. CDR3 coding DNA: TGTGCCATCAGTCCTTCGGGGACTAGCGGGGGGAGCTCCTACAATGAGCAGTTCTTC.